This T cell receptor beta chain was documented in a study of metastatic and nonmetastatic thyroid tumors. Looking at the study overall: Repertoire data that came from the blood and tumor or nodule tissue of malignant and benign thyroid patients were compared. Study-wide results and caveats: When malignant thyroid tumors were compared with benign nodules, TCR beta diversity was reportedly significantly higher in the malignant tumors. This held in both blood and tumor samples.

In the study's own analysis: Across clinicopathological groups, CDR3 differences served as the basis for building a distant-metastasis classifier for papillary thyroid cancer. TCRdb reanalyzed the PCR reads with MiXCR. TCRdb, rather than the study authors, made the V and J calls. The repertoire includes roughly 16,000 clones, about a sixth of them detected once, and 17% sits in the top ten. Among the patients, none had received any treatment before thyroid surgery. This clone has at least ten counts. Its target is not known. The CDR3 totals 15 residues. Looked up from germline, CDR1 is DFQATT and CDR2 is SNEGSKA (reference sequence). V was pared by 1 base and J by 6 bases, with 4 bases of the junction left unmatched.

Sequencing used blood. The sequence derives from a female donor with papillary thyroid cancer or a benign thyroid nodule (not recorded which). Some clones in this sample may be carry-over from other donors' samples. The chain couples TRBV20-1 to TRBJ1-5, with 12 bases identical to TRBD1. This CDR3 is CSARGGTGGGQPQHF. CDR3 bases: TGCAGTGCTAGAGGCGGGACAGGGGGCGGTCAGCCCCAGCATTTT.